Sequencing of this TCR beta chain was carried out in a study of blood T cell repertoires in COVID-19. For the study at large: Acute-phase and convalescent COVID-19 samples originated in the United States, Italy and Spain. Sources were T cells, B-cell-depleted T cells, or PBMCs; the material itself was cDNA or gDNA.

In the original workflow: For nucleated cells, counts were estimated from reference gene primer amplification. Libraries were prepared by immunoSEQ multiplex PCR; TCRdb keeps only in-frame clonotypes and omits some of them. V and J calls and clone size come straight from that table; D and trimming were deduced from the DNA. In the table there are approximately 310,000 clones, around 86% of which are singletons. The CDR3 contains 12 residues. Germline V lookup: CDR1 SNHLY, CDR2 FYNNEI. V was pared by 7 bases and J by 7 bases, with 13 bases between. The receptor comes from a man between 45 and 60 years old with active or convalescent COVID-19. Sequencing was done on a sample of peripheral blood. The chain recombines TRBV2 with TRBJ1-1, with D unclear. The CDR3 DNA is TGTGCCAGCACAACAGACATTAATGAAGCTTTCTTT. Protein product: CASTTDINEAFF.